This passage covers 16 T cell receptor beta chains from one sample sequenced in a study of CXCR3-negative and CXCR3-positive naive CD8 T cells. All TRB cDNA libraries came from 5' RACE performed with UMI labels. For each CDR3 protein, TCRdb gives one entry from its re-call of the 5' RACE reads, without DNA. This sample's table has some 56,000 distinct CDR3 sequences. The sequencing input was memory CD8+ T cells from blood. These receptors were taken from a human donor in good health. Some clones in this sample may be carry-over from other donors' samples.

This sequence joins TRBV4-3 and TRBJ2-3; the TCRdb D gene call, TRBD2, has no DNA to confirm it. This CDR3 has 16 amino acids. Germline V gives CDR1 LGHNA, CDR2 YSLEER. This chain's CDR3 is CASSQGTWGTTDTQYF.

V gene TRBV20-1 combines with J gene TRBJ2-3; checking the TCRdb D call of TRBD2 is not possible without DNA. Germline-derived CDR1 and CDR2 are DFQATT and SNEGSKA (reference sequence). The CDR3 totals 14 residues. The CDR3: CRAFGLAGVDTQYF.

The V call is TRBV3-2, the J call TRBJ1-6; there is no DNA to check the TCRdb D call of TRBD1. TRBV3-2 is a documented pseudogene. The CDR3 runs 12 residues. CDR3 sequence: CASSQDPTGFHF.

This chain connects TRBV12-3 or TRBV12-4 to TRBJ2-2; TCRdb's assignment of TRBD2 cannot be checked, as there is no DNA. CDR3 length: 15 amino acids. CDR3 sequence reads: CASSPLAGGTGELFF.

V usage is TRBV5-5 and J usage is TRBJ2-7; TCRdb returns TRBD1, unconfirmable since there is no DNA. The CDR3 totals 12 residues. The V gene's germline CDR1 is SGHKS and CDR2 YYEKEE (reference sequence). This CDR3 reads CASSLFSRDGYF.

The gene calls are TRBV7-3 and TRBJ2-7. This CDR3 spans 13 amino acids. Looked up from germline, CDR1 is SGHTA and CDR2 is FQGTGA. This CDR3 reads CASSRGGAYEQYF.

The chain combines TRBV6-2 or TRBV6-3 with TRBJ2-7. The germline V gene has CDR1 MNHEY and CDR2 SVGEGT. This CDR3 is 13 amino acids long. CDR3: CASSSPITYEQYF.

The chain has TRBV18 and TRBJ2-3; TCRdb's D call, TRBD2, is unchecked because there is no DNA. This CDR3 has 21 residues. From germline, CDR1 is KGHSH and CDR2 LQKENI. The chain's CDR3 is CASSPGTPGLSLLYSTDTQYF.

The V and J genes are TRBV5-1 and TRBJ1-1; there is no DNA to check the TCRdb D call of TRBD1. Germline CDR1 SGHRS, CDR2 YFSETQ. The length of the CDR3 is 15 residues. The CDR3: CASSFKGSWVTEAFF.

The chain couples TRBV19 to TRBJ2-7. CDR3 length equals 15 residues. Per the germline V gene, CDR1 is LNHDA and CDR2 is SQIVND (reference sequence). Here the CDR3 reads CASSIPSDGTYEQYF.

The chain employs TRBV10-3 and TRBJ2-1; TCRdb picks TRBD2, but there is no DNA to check that call. The CDR3 spans 12 residues. Germline V gene data show CDR1 as ENHRY and CDR2 as SYGVKD. CDR3 in amino acids: CAIGLSGNEQFF.

CDR3 sequence reads: CASSLGDGLSEKLFF. This chain connects TRBV7-9 to TRBJ1-4; lacking DNA, the TRBD1 call made by TCRdb goes unchecked. The length of the CDR3 is 15 residues. From germline, CDR1 is SEHNR and CDR2 FQNEAQ (reference sequence).

The chain has TRBV29-1 and TRBJ2-7; as DNA is missing, the TRBD1 call by TCRdb cannot be tested. CDR1 and CDR2 (germline): SQVTM, ANQGSEA. This CDR3 is built from 16 residues. The CDR3 region is CSVEGGGTGPPYKQYF.

The chain combines TRBV12-3 or TRBV12-4 with TRBJ1-5. CDR3 length equals 16 residues. The CDR3 is CASSLADDHANQPQHF.

The rearrangement joins TRBV12-3 or TRBV12-4 to TRBJ2-7; the TCRdb call, TRBD1, lacks DNA for checking. The CDR3 totals 16 residues. The CDR3 protein is CASSSPPSRDANEQYF.

This chain links TRBV5-1 with TRBJ2-3; TCRdb calls TRBD2, which cannot be checked without DNA. Germline assignment: CDR1 SGHRS and CDR2 YFSETQ. The CDR3 contains 19 residues. The CDR3 loop is CASSSGLAGGPTSTDTQYF.